These 26 T cell receptor beta chains were sequenced from one sample in a study of shared clonotypes between healthy human individuals. The protocol was immunoSEQ multiplex PCR, while the TCRdb copy is restricted to in-frame clones and leaves out a portion. The data show about 600,000 clones, 95% to 98% seen once. The sample comprised naive CD4+ T cells sorted from blood. Documented subset: CD45RA+ positively selected. The receptors come from a woman aged 25 to 45 in good health.

This chain connects TRBV5-1 to TRBJ2-2; D might be TRBD1 or TRBD2, each matching 5 bases. The CDR3 has 15 amino acids. V lost 1 base and J lost 4, with 11 bases in between. CDR1 and CDR2 from the germline V gene are SGHRS and YFSETQ. CDR3 sequence: CASSLRAGSTGELFF. The CDR3 DNA reads as TGCGCCAGCAGCTTGCGGGCAGGGAGCACCGGGGAGCTGTTTTTT.

The chain is built from TRBV5-1 and TRBJ1-4; TRBD1 matches at 8 bases. Trimming cost V 4 bases and J 11 bases; bases outside gene matches: 10. This CDR3 region has 14 residues. From germline, CDR1 is SGHRS and CDR2 YFSETQ. The CDR3 here is CASSPQTGQGKLFF. The CDR3 DNA follows: TGCGCCAGCAGCCCCCAAACCGGACAGGGCAAACTGTTTTTT.

The chain uses TRBV2 and TRBJ2-5, with D tentatively TRBD1 (6 bases). Matching the DNA end better, TRBJ2-7 makes the J call doubtful. Germline lookup yields CDR1 SNHLY and CDR2 FYNNEI. The CDR3 sequence is 15 residues long. The CDR3 region is CASRPTGRFSYEQYF. The CDR3 DNA follows: TGTGCCAGCAGGCCCACAGGGCGATTCTCGTACGAGCAGTACTTC.

The chain uses TRBV5-5 and TRBJ1-1; D is uncertain. The CDR3 is 13 amino acids. V gave up 2 bases and J gave up 4 bases, with 9 bases separating them. The V gene's germline CDR1 is SGHKS and CDR2 YYEKEE (reference sequence). This chain's CDR3 is CASSFIDITEAFF. CDR3 sequence (DNA): TGTGCCAGCAGCTTTATAGACATCACTGAAGCTTTCTTT.

The chain combines TRBV6-5 with TRBJ2-1; D unclear. Trimming removed 5 bases at V and 4 bases at J, with 3 bases between. Germline V gene data show CDR1 as MNHEY and CDR2 as SVGAGI. There are 11 residues in the CDR3. CDR3 in DNA: TGTGCCAGCAGTCGGTACAATGAGCAGTTCTTC. Its translation: CASSRYNEQFF.

This chain's CDR3 is CASSPGTLAYEQYF. The DNA for the CDR3 is TGTGCCAGCAGCCCCGGGACACTTGCCTACGAGCAGTACTTC. This sequence joins TRBV5-5 and TRBJ2-7, with D possibly TRBD1 on 6 matching bases. CDR1 and CDR2 from the germline V gene are SGHKS and YYEKEE (reference sequence). This CDR3 comprises 14 residues. The V gene lost 4 bases and the J gene lost 2 bases, with 13 bases spanning the gap.

As for this clone: The same CDR3 arises from other DNA sequences in this sample as well. This chain uses TRBV28 with TRBJ2-5; 8 nucleotides agree with TRBD1. After removal of 6 bases from V and 3 bases from J, the junction contained 3 bases not matched to a gene. The CDR3 is 13 residues long. CDR1 MDHEN and CDR2 SYDVKM come from the germline V gene. The CDR3 DNA reads as TGTGCCAGCAGAAACAGGGGGGAAGAGACCCAGTACTTC. Residues: CASRNRGEETQYF.

This clone is a singleton in its sample. The V and J genes are TRBV2 and TRBJ1-2, with TRBD1 matching 7 bases. The V gene end was trimmed by 8 bases and the J gene end by 5 bases; junction bases not matched to a gene: 17. This CDR3 comprises 16 residues. Germline loops: CDR1 SNHLY, CDR2 FYNNEI. The chain's CDR3 is CASVEGQALLDYGYTF. In DNA, the CDR3 is TGTGCCAGCGTAGAAGGACAGGCCCTACTTGATTATGGCTACACCTTC.

This chain connects TRBV9 to TRBJ2-5; D is unclear. Trimming pared 0 bases from V and 2 bases from J, leaving 14 bases between. The CDR3 is made up of 16 amino acids. Germline loops: CDR1 SGDLS, CDR2 YYNGEE. The CDR3 sequence is CASSVATVAQQETQYF. The CDR3 nucleotides are TGTGCCAGCAGCGTAGCTACGGTCGCCCAACAAGAGACCCAGTACTTC.

The chain is built from TRBV29-1 and TRBJ1-3; D gene unclear. V lost 3 bases and J lost 2, with 11 bases in between. Germline V gives CDR1 SQVTM, CDR2 ANQGSEA. The CDR3 runs to 14 residues. Here the CDR3 DNA reads TGCAGCGTTGATGAGTCACTTACTGGAAACACCATATATTTT. Translation: CSVDESLTGNTIYF.

The chain joins TRBV5-6 to TRBJ2-7, with D unclear. This CDR3 region has 14 residues. V lost 0 bases and J lost 2, with 9 bases in between. Germline V gene data show CDR1 as SGHDT and CDR2 as YYEEEE. In nucleotides, the CDR3 is TGTGCCAGCAGCTTGGATCTGGGCCCCTACGAGCAGTACTTC. Translated: CASSLDLGPYEQYF.

The rearrangement uses TRBV19 and TRBJ1-5; 8 bases are a match to TRBD1. The germline CDR1 and CDR2 sequences are LNHDA and SQIVND (reference sequence). V shed 7 bases and J 3 bases; nucleotides not matched to a gene: 5. This CDR3 comprises 14 residues. The CDR3 DNA is TGTGCCAGTACCGCGGACAGGGACAATCAGCCCCAGCATTTT. Its protein is CASTADRDNQPQHF.

The chain recombines TRBV2 with TRBJ1-1; D ambiguous. V was clipped by 9 bases and J by 1 base, with 12 bases between them. From germline, CDR1 is SNHLY and CDR2 FYNNEI. The CDR3 has 13 amino acids. CDR3 residues: CARHREWNTEAFF. The CDR3 bases are TGTGCCAGACACCGGGAGTGGAACACTGAAGCTTTCTTT.

This chain connects TRBV28 to TRBJ2-5; 9 nucleotides line up with TRBD2. Germline V gene lookup returns CDR1 MDHEN and CDR2 SYDVKM. J lost 5 bases, V lost 1 base, and 8 bases had no gene match. CDR3 length: 16 residues. CDR3 sequence: CASSLSSGIIQETQYF. Here the CDR3 DNA reads TGTGCCAGCAGTTTATCTAGCGGGATCATTCAGGAGACCCAGTACTTC.

This clone has a single count. Other nucleotide sequences from this sample produce the same CDR3. The chain couples TRBV5-1 to TRBJ2-7; D is ambiguous. This CDR3 spans 12 amino acids. CDR1 and CDR2 (germline): SGHRS, YFSETQ. Trimming cost V 0 bases and J 3 bases, with 4 bases left between them. The CDR3 region is CASSLGGYEQYF. The CDR3 DNA follows: TGCGCCAGCAGCTTGGGTGGCTACGAGCAGTACTTC.

The chain couples TRBV11-2 to TRBJ2-7; 11 bases agree with TRBD2. From germline, CDR1 is SGHAT and CDR2 FQNNGV. Trimming took 4 bases from V and 1 from J; bases not matched to a gene: 6. The CDR3 contains 16 residues. As DNA, the CDR3 is TGTGCCAGCAGCTGGGTAGCGGGAGGGGGGTCCTACGAGCAGTACTTC. This sequence encodes CASSWVAGGGSYEQYF.

The chain couples TRBV25-1 to TRBJ2-7; D remains unclear. This CDR3 is built from 14 residues. V was pared by 1 base and J by 2 bases, with 9 bases between. The germline V gene has CDR1 MGHDK and CDR2 SYGVNS. CDR3 sequence reads: CASSEFGPAYEQYF. In DNA form, the CDR3 reads TGTGCCAGCAGTGAATTTGGGCCGGCCTACGAGCAGTACTTC.

The chain employs TRBV5-1 and TRBJ2-3, with TRBD2 as a possible D gene (7 bases). The CDR3 extends over 16 amino acids. V was clipped by 5 bases and J by 0 bases, with 16 bases between them. Germline assignment: CDR1 SGHRS and CDR2 YFSETQ. CDR3 loop: CASRGKGGPSTDTQYF. CDR3 bases: TGCGCCAGCAGGGGAAAGGGGGGGCCGAGCACAGATACGCAGTATTTT.

This clone has just one count. This chain joins TRBV6-5 and TRBJ1-6; 7 positions agree with TRBD1. This CDR3 is 13 amino acids long. The germline V gene encodes CDR1 MNHEY and CDR2 SVGAGI. V gave up 5 bases and J gave up 11 bases; unmatched junction bases: 6. CDR3 bases: TGTGCCAGCAGTAACAGACAGGGACCACCCCTCCACTTT. It specifies CASSNRQGPPLHF.

The chain couples TRBV4-1 to TRBJ2-5; D not certain. Trimming removed 1 base from V and 5 bases from J, with 8 bases in between. Germline CDR1 is MGHRA and CDR2 is YSYEKL. This CDR3 is 13 amino acids long. The CDR3 here is CASSQAGFETQYF. The CDR3 nucleotides read TGCGCCAGCAGCCAAGCCGGCTTTGAGACCCAGTACTTC.

The sample holds one count of this clone. The gene calls are TRBV5-1 and TRBJ2-7, with D perhaps matching TRBD1 (5 bases). The germline V and J ends were trimmed by 5 bases and 6 bases, with 9 bases remaining between them. The CDR3 length is 11 residues. The germline gives CDR1 SGHRS, CDR2 YFSETQ. The CDR3 DNA sequence: TGCGCCAGCAGAATTGACAGCGAGCAGTACTTC. Translating it yields CASRIDSEQYF.

The chain combines TRBV4-1 with TRBJ2-6; D not resolved. The germline gives CDR1 MGHRA, CDR2 YSYEKL. The CDR3 has 16 amino acids. The V and J ends lost 0 bases and 4 bases respectively, with 10 bases between them. CDR3 DNA sequence: TGCGCCAGCAGCCAAGAAAGCCAATCGGGGGCCAACGTCCTGACTTTC. It translates to CASSQESQSGANVLTF.

The chain links TRBV7-2 to TRBJ2-1, with 11 bases matching TRBD2. J gave up 4 bases and V 3 bases, and 5 bases lay outside the gene matches. The CDR3 loop spans 16 amino acids. The germline V gene has CDR1 SGHTA and CDR2 FQGNSA. The CDR3: CASSLGGLAEYNEQFF. Here the CDR3 DNA reads TGTGCCAGCAGCTTGGGGGGACTAGCGGAGTACAATGAGCAGTTCTTC. Using reference TRBV7-2 and TRBJ2-1 for the parts outside the CDR3, the full variable domain is GAGVSQSPSNKVTEKGKDVELRCDPISGHTALYWYRQSLGQGLEFLIYFQGNSAPDKSGLPSDRFSAERTGGSVSTLTIQRTQQEDSAVYLCASSLGGLAEYNEQFFGPGTRLTVL.

CDR3 sequence reads: CASLKTGELFF. The CDR3, as DNA: TGCGCCAGCCTTAAGACGGGGGAGCTGTTTTTT. The rearrangement links TRBV10-2 to TRBJ2-2; no definite D call. Looked up from germline, CDR1 is WSHSY and CDR2 is SAAADI. V gave up 8 bases and J gave up 8 bases, with 9 bases separating them. CDR3 length: 11 residues.

The chain links TRBV11-3 to TRBJ2-1; 12 nucleotides align to TRBD2. The CDR3 runs to 15 residues. Losses at the gene ends were 3 bases for V and 9 bases for J; bases not matched to a gene: 6. Per the germline V gene, CDR1 is SGHNT and CDR2 is YENEEA. CDR3 amino acids: CASSFGLAGIREQFF. The CDR3, as DNA: TGTGCCAGCAGCTTTGGACTAGCGGGAATTCGTGAGCAGTTCTTC.

V usage is TRBV30 and J usage is TRBJ1-6; D gene uncertain. Between the trimmed V and J ends, which lost 4 bases and 10 bases, there was a span of 17 bases. The CDR3 totals 14 residues. CDR1 GTSNPN and CDR2 SVGIG come from the germline V gene (reference sequence). CDR3 region: CAWKRTVELSPLHF. In DNA form, the CDR3 reads TGTGCCTGGAAGAGGACGGTCGAATTATCACCCCTCCACTTT.